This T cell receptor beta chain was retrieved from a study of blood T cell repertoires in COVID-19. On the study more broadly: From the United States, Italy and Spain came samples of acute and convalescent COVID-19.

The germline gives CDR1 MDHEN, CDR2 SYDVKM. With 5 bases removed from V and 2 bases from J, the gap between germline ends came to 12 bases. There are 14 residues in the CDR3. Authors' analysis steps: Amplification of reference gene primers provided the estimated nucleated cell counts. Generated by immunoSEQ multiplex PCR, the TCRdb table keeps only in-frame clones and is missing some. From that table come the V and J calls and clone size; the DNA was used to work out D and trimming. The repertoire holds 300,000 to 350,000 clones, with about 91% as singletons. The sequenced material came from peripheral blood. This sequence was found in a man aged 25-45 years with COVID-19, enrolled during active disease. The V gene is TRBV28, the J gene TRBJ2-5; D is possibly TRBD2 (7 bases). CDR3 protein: CASSRGGRQETQYF. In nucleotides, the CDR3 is TGTGCCAGCAGTAGGGGGGGTCGGCAAGAGACCCAGTACTTC.